This passage covers 30 T cell receptor beta chains from one sample sequenced in a study of T cells after yellow fever vaccination. MiXCR, run by TCRdb on the 5' RACE reads, gives a single entry per CDR3 protein. The sample lists hundreds of thousands of distinct CDR3 sequences; around 12% were seen once. The starting material was CD4+ T cells sorted from PBMCs, obtained 15 days after the yellow fever booster vaccination. The receptor source for this set is a man aged 18 to 30 who received the YFV17D yellow fever vaccine.

The V call is TRBV2, the J call TRBJ2-1, with a tentative D call TRBD1 (6 bases). V was clipped by 8 bases and J by 6 bases, with 17 bases between them. Looked up from germline, CDR1 is SNHLY and CDR2 is FYNNEI. CDR3 size: 14 residues. The CDR3 spells CASDLQGKGNEQFF. The CDR3 DNA is TGTGCCAGCGACTTGCAGGGGAAAGGCAATGAGCAGTTCTTC.

The sample holds a few counts of this clonotype. CDR3 DNA: TGCGCCAGCAGCCAAGAGAGGGGCTTAGGGACTGAAGCTTTCTTT. It specifies CASSQERGLGTEAFF. The V and J genes are TRBV4-3 and TRBJ1-1; D possibly corresponds to TRBD1 (5 bases). The ends were cut back, 0 bases at V and 5 bases at J, with 13 bases in the middle. This CDR3 region has 15 residues. Germline V gene data show CDR1 as LGHNA and CDR2 as YSLEER.

The V and J genes are TRBV5-1 and TRBJ2-1, with 12 bases identical to TRBD2. The CDR3 runs to 19 residues. The germline V gene has CDR1 SGHRS and CDR2 YFSETQ. V gave up 5 bases and J gave up 3 bases; unmatched junction bases: 15. CDR3: CASRASGGARTQLYNEQFF. CDR3 nucleotides: TGCGCCAGCAGGGCTAGCGGGGGGGCTCGGACCCAACTCTACAATGAGCAGTTCTTC.

This clonotype was seen a few times. This chain uses TRBV14 with TRBJ2-5; a possible D gene is TRBD2 (6 bases). The germline CDR1 and CDR2 sequences are SGHDN and FVKESK. The CDR3 has 14 amino acids. The V end was cut by 4 bases, the J end by 2 bases, with 11 bases between. The CDR3 region is CASSLGGMQETQYF. The CDR3 DNA reads TGTGCCAGCAGCCTAGGAGGGATGCAAGAGACCCAGTACTTC.

The chain joins TRBV4-3 to TRBJ1-2; a possible D gene is TRBD1 (5 bases). This CDR3 is 16 amino acids long. Germline values: CDR1 LGHNA, CDR2 YSLEER. V lost 1 base to trimming and J lost 12 bases, with 24 bases between them. The CDR3, as DNA: TGCGCCAGCAGCCAAGTCGGATCCAGGGTGACCCGGGGGAACACCTTC. Translated: CASSQVGSRVTRGNTF.

The chain uses TRBV4-3 and TRBJ1-1; 10 bases are shared with TRBD1. Germline assignment: CDR1 LGHNA and CDR2 YSLEER. The CDR3 spans 15 residues. The V gene end was trimmed by 1 base and the J gene end by 3 bases; junction bases not matched to a gene: 2. The CDR3 here is CASSQGTGGYTEAFF. The CDR3, as DNA: TGCGCCAGCAGCCAAGGGACAGGGGGATACACTGAAGCTTTCTTT.

This clonotype was counted only a few times. J is TRBJ2-5 and V is TRBV6-5; 10 bases match TRBD1. This CDR3 comprises 17 residues. Germline CDR1 and CDR2: MNHEY and SVGAGI. With V trimmed by 0 bases and J by 2 bases, 6 bases remained unmatched. The CDR3 coding sequence is TGTGCCAGCAGTTACTCATTTGGGACAGGGGTTCAAGAGACCCAGTACTTC. It yields the protein CASSYSFGTGVQETQYF.

The chain is built from TRBV6-5 and TRBJ2-2; D uncertain. This CDR3 has 15 amino acids. The germline CDR1 and CDR2 sequences are MNHEY and SVGAGI. V was shortened by 0 bases and J by 2 bases, with 7 bases between the two germline ends. CDR3 in DNA: TGTGCCAGCAGTTACTCGTCAGCAAACACCGGGGAGCTGTTTTTT. Translated: CASSYSSANTGELFF.

In its sample, this clonotype was seen many times. The J gene is TRBJ2-6, the V gene TRBV18; D remains unclear. Trimming removed 1 base from V and 2 bases from J, with 6 bases in between. The germline CDR1 and CDR2 sequences are KGHSH and LQKENI. The CDR3 is 15 residues long. The DNA for the CDR3 is TGTGCCAGCTCACCACTGGGGACTGGGGCCAACGTCCTGACTTTC. This translates into CASSPLGTGANVLTF.

The chain uses TRBV7-2 and TRBJ2-3; D might be TRBD2 (5 bases). Trimming removed 1 base from V and 0 bases from J, with 11 bases in between. CDR3 length: 16 amino acids. Per the germline V gene, CDR1 is SGHTA and CDR2 is FQGNSA. In nucleotides, the CDR3 is TGTGCCAGCAGCTTAGGATTAGCGTCTAGCACAGATACGCAGTATTTT. It translates to CASSLGLASSTDTQYF.

The genes are TRBV7-2 and TRBJ2-3; D gene unclear. The germline V gene encodes CDR1 SGHTA and CDR2 FQGNSA. V dropped 5 bases and J dropped 0 bases, with 12 bases sitting between them. This CDR3 spans 15 amino acids. The CDR3 region is CASSRLSTSTDTQYF. CDR3 DNA sequence: TGTGCCAGCAGCCGGTTAAGTACTAGCACAGATACGCAGTATTTT.

There are a few counts of this clonotype. This chain connects TRBV7-9 to TRBJ1-4, with unresolved D. Trimming stripped 3 bases from V and 0 bases from J, with 5 bases between. Germline V gene sequence: CDR1 SEHNR, CDR2 FQNEAQ (reference sequence). The CDR3 has 14 amino acids. CDR3: CASSLVTTNEKLFF. In DNA form, the CDR3 reads TGTGCCAGCAGCTTGGTAACAACTAATGAAAAACTGTTTTTT.

This clonotype has a count of ten or more. The V and J genes are TRBV4-2 and TRBJ2-2, with 11 bases fitting TRBD2. Trimming removed 3 bases from V and 5 bases from J; junction bases left unmatched: 8. Germline V gene sequence: CDR1 LGHNA, CDR2 YNFKEQ. The CDR3 length is 17 residues. CDR3 amino acids: CASSQISGGAETGELFF. CDR3 in DNA: TGTGCCAGCAGCCAGATTAGCGGGGGGGCCGAGACCGGGGAGCTGTTTTTT.

The chain uses TRBV7-2 and TRBJ2-3, with D hard to call. The germline CDR1 and CDR2 sequences are SGHTA and FQGNSA. Trimming removed 1 base from V and 7 bases from J, with 6 bases in between. The CDR3 runs 12 residues. The CDR3 nucleotides are TGTGCCAGCAGCTTAGGAATTCATACGCAGTATTTT. It encodes CASSLGIHTQYF.

CDR3 bases: TGCGCCAGCAGCACCTTGCCGAGGAGGGCTAATAATTCACCCCTCCACTTT. Translation gives CASSTLPRRANNSPLHF. The chain carries TRBV5-1 and TRBJ1-6; D call uncertain. The CDR3 has 17 residues. Germline V gene sequence: CDR1 SGHRS, CDR2 YFSETQ. V lost 4 bases and J 5 bases, leaving 19 bases between the germline ends.

In its sample, this clonotype was seen many times. The V gene is TRBV12-3 or TRBV12-4, the J gene TRBJ1-1; the D gene is possibly TRBD1 (5 bases). The CDR3 covers 15 residues. Between the trimmed V and J ends, which lost 6 bases and 0 bases, there was a span of 14 bases. Here the CDR3 reads CASSPQGSMNTEAFF. CDR3 DNA: TGTGCCAGCAGCCCTCAGGGCTCCATGAACACTGAAGCTTTCTTT.

CDR3 nucleotide sequence: TGCGCCAGCAGCTTGCGCGGGGAGACCTACAATGAGCAGTTCTTC. Protein: CASSLRGETYNEQFF. This chain uses TRBV5-1 with TRBJ2-1; D may be TRBD2 (6 bases). This CDR3 comprises 15 residues. Trimming took off 1 base at V and 2 bases at J, with 10 bases between the two ends. CDR1 SGHRS and CDR2 YFSETQ come from the germline V gene.

In its sample, this clonotype was seen many times. The chain carries TRBV4-1 and TRBJ2-2; 7 bases match TRBD1. The CDR3 is 13 amino acids. V trimming: 9 bases; J trimming: 6 bases; junction bases outside the gene matches: 7. Germline lookup yields CDR1 MGHRA and CDR2 YSYEKL. In DNA, the CDR3 is TGCGCCAGTGGGACAGTTTACCCCGGGGAGCTGTTTTTT. It codes for CASGTVYPGELFF.

The CDR3 loop reads CASSFGSGGTNTGELFF. DNA of the CDR3: TGCGCCAGCAGCTTTGGTAGCGGGGGCACGAACACCGGGGAGCTGTTTTTT. The chain links TRBV5-1 to TRBJ2-2; 9 bases are shared with TRBD2. Germline V gives CDR1 SGHRS, CDR2 YFSETQ. V lost 2 bases, J lost 0 bases, and 5 bases stayed unmatched. The CDR3 is 17 amino acids.

This clonotype was detected only a few times. The V gene is TRBV6-5, the J gene TRBJ1-6; a weak D match, TRBD1 (5 bases). The CDR3 loop spans 13 amino acids. Trimming removed 8 bases from V and 9 bases from J, with 14 bases in between. Germline loops: CDR1 MNHEY, CDR2 SVGAGI. The CDR3 spells CASGRVGASPLHF. CDR3 DNA sequence: TGTGCCAGCGGGAGGGTTGGGGCTTCACCCCTCCACTTT.

To note about this clonotype: A read error may be the cause here, since a much bigger clone is one base away. The J gene is TRBJ2-5, the V gene TRBV7-8; TRBD2 might be the D (6 bases). This CDR3 has 12 residues. The germline V and J ends were trimmed by 8 bases and 0 bases, with 7 bases remaining between them. Germline V CDR1 and CDR2: SGHVS, FQNEAQ. CDR3 loop: CASGGYQETQYF. CDR3 coding DNA: TGTGCCAGCGGGGGGTACCAAGAGACCCAGTACTTC.

This clonotype has ten or more counts. This chain joins TRBV10-3 and TRBJ2-7, with 8 positions matching TRBD1. V lost 10 bases to trimming and J lost 7 bases; unmatched junction nucleotides: 6. From germline, CDR1 is ENHRY and CDR2 SYGVKD. The CDR3 runs 11 residues. CDR3 protein: CANQGAREQYV. The CDR3 nucleotides read TGTGCCAACCAGGGGGCGCGGGAGCAGTACGTC.

The chain links TRBV4-3 to TRBJ1-2, with D possibly TRBD1 on 5 matching bases. CDR3 length: 16 amino acids. The germline V gene encodes CDR1 LGHNA and CDR2 YSLEER. The germline V and J ends were trimmed by 4 bases and 1 base, with 16 bases remaining between them. CDR3 residues: CASSPDRQGINYGYTF. The CDR3 nucleotides are TGCGCCAGCAGCCCGGACCGGCAGGGAATTAACTATGGCTACACCTTC.

This sequence joins TRBV29-1 and TRBJ2-5; D perhaps matches TRBD2 (6 bases). V dropped 8 bases and J dropped 2 bases, with 18 bases sitting between them. Germline assignment: CDR1 SQVTM and CDR2 ANQGSEA. The CDR3 contains 14 residues. This chain's CDR3 is CSIAFGAGQETQYF. In nucleotides, the CDR3 is TGCAGCATCGCCTTCGGGGCGGGGCAAGAGACCCAGTACTTC.

In its sample, this clonotype was seen a few times. The chain carries TRBV7-2 and TRBJ2-1; 8 bases line up with TRBD1. CDR3 length: 18 residues. V dropped 5 bases and J dropped 6; count of bases not matched to a gene: 18. CDR1 SGHTA and CDR2 FQGNSA come from the germline V gene. The CDR3 bases are TGTGCCAGCAGCCGGGACAGGCAATCCGCCCGAACCTCCAATGAGCAGTTCTTC. Its protein is CASSRDRQSARTSNEQFF. Filled out from reference TRBV7-2 and TRBJ2-1, the complete variable domain reads GAGVSQSPSNKVTEKGKDVELRCDPISGHTALYWYRQSLGQGLEFLIYFQGNSAPDKSGLPSDRFSAERTGGSVSTLTIQRTQQEDSAVYLCASSRDRQSARTSNEQFFGPGTRLTVL.

This clonotype was seen ten or more times. The gene calls are TRBV15 and TRBJ2-7, with TRBD1 matching over 8 bases. This CDR3 has 13 amino acids. V lost 3 bases and J lost 4; bases outside the gene matches: 2. In germline, CDR1 is LNHNV, CDR2 YYDKDF (reference sequence). The CDR3 is CATSRDRVYEQYF. The CDR3 region has the DNA TGTGCCACCAGCAGGGACAGGGTGTACGAGCAGTACTTC.

This clonotype turned up a few times. CDR3 in amino acids: CASSQIGGATGEQYF. CDR3 in DNA: TGTGCCAGCAGCCAGATCGGGGGGGCGACGGGAGAGCAGTACTTC. The chain carries TRBV3-1 and TRBJ2-7, with 8 bases lining up with TRBD2. The CDR3 consists of 15 residues. Unmatched junction bases numbered 11, after V lost 3 bases and J lost 7 bases. Germline V lookup: CDR1 LGHDT, CDR2 YNNKEL (reference sequence).

The chain joins TRBV12-3 or TRBV12-4 to TRBJ2-5; 10 positions match TRBD1. The CDR3 has 13 residues. Losses at the gene ends were 8 bases for V and 3 bases for J; bases not matched to a gene: 3. The chain's CDR3 is CASDRGHEETQYF. CDR3 nucleotides: TGTGCCAGCGACAGGGGGCACGAAGAGACCCAGTACTTC.

This clonotype has just a few counts. V usage is TRBV7-9 and J usage is TRBJ1-1; no definite D call. CDR1 SEHNR and CDR2 FQNEAQ come from the germline V gene (reference sequence). This CDR3 is built from 12 residues. Deletions cut 5 bases from V and 4 bases from J, with 8 bases between. This CDR3 reads CASSSSLTEAFF. The DNA for the CDR3 is TGTGCCAGCAGCAGTTCTCTCACTGAAGCTTTCTTT.

This clonotype was observed a handful of times. This chain joins TRBV10-3 and TRBJ2-7, with D maybe TRBD2 (5 bases). Trimming took off 0 bases at V and 7 bases at J, with 16 bases between the two ends. The CDR3 runs 15 residues. The germline V gene encodes CDR1 ENHRY and CDR2 SYGVKD. CDR3 sequence: CAISESSGGRGEQYV. Written as DNA, the CDR3 is TGTGCCATCAGTGAGTCGAGCGGCGGCCGGGGTGAGCAGTACGTC.